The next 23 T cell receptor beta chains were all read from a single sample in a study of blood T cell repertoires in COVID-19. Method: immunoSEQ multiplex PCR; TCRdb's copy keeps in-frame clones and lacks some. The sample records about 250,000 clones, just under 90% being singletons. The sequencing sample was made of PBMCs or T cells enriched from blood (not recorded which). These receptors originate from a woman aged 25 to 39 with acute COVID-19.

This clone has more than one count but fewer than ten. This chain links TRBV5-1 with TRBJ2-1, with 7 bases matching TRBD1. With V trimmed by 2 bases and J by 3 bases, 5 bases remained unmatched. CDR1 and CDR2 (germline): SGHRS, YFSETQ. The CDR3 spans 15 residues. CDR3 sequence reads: CASSFRDSLYNEQFF. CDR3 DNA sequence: TGCGCCAGCAGCTTTCGGGACAGTCTCTACAATGAGCAGTTCTTC.

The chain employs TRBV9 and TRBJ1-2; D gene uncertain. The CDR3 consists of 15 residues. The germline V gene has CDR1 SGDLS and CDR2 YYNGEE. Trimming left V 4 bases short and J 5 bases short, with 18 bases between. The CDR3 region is CASSPAQASYYGYTF. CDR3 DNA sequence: TGTGCCAGCAGCCCCGCCCAAGCCTCCTATTATGGCTACACCTTC.

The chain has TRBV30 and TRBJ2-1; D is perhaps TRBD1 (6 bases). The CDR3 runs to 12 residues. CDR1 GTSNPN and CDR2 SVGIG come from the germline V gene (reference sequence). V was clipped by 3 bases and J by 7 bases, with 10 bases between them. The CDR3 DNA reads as TGTGCCTGGAGGGAACAGGGTAATGAGCAGTTCTTC. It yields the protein CAWREQGNEQFF.

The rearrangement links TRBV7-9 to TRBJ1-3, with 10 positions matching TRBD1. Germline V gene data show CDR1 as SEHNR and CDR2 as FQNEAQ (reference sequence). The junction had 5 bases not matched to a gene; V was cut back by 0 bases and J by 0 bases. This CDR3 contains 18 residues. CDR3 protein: CASSLAGTGVLSGNTIYF. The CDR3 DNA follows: TGTGCCAGCAGCTTAGCAGGGACAGGGGTTCTCTCTGGAAACACCATATATTTT. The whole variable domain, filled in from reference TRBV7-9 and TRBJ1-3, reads DTGVSQNPRHKITKRGQNVTFRCDPISEHNRLYWYRQTLGQGPEFLTYFQNEAQLEKSRLLSDRFSAERPKGSFSTLEIQRTEQGDSAMYLCASSLAGTGVLSGNTIYFGEGSWLTVV.

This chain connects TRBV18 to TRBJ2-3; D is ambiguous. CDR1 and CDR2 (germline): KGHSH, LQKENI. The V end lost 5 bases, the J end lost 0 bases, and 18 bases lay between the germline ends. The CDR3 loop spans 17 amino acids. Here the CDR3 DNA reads TGTGCCAGCTCAGAAAGGCCCCGCGGTGTGAGCACAGATACGCAGTATTTT. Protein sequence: CASSERPRGVSTDTQYF.

The CDR3 bases are TGTGCCAGCAGCTGGGGGGCCTACGAGCAGTACTTC. It is translated as CASSWGAYEQYF. This sequence joins TRBV5-6 and TRBJ2-7; a possible D gene is TRBD2 (6 bases). CDR1 and CDR2 from the germline V gene are SGHDT and YYEEEE. This CDR3 is built from 12 residues. Deletions cut 3 bases from V and 2 bases from J, with 6 bases between.

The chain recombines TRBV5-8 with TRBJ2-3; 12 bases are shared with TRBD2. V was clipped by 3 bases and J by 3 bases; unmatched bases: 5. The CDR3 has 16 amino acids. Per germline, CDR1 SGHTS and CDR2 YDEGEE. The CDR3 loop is CASSSHLAGGTDTQYF. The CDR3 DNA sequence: TGTGCCAGCAGCTCCCACCTAGCGGGGGGGACAGATACGCAGTATTTT.

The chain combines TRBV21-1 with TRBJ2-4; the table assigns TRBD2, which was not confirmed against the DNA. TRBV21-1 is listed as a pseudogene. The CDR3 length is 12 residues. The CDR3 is CASKEGGNIQYF. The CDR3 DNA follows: TGTGCCTCAAAGGAGGGGGGGAACATTCAGTACTTC.

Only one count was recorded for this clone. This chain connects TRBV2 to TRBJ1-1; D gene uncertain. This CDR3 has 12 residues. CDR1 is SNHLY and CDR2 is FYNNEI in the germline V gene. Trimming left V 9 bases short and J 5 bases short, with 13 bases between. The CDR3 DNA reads TGTGCCAGGGCGGGTTTGGGGACTGAAGCTTTCTTT. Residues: CARAGLGTEAFF.

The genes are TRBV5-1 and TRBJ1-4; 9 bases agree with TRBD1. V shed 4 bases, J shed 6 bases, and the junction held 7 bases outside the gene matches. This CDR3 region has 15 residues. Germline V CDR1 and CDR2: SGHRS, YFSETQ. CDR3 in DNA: TGCGCCAGCAGCCAAGGACAGGGGAGGGATGAAAAACTGTTTTTT. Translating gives CASSQGQGRDEKLFF.

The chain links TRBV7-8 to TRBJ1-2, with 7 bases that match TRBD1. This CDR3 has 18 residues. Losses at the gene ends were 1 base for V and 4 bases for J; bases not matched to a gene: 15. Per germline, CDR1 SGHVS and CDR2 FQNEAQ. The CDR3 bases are TGTGCCAGCAGCTTAGAGTGTCAGGGACAGTTCTGTCCCTATGGCTACACCTTC. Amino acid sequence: CASSLECQGQFCPYGYTF.

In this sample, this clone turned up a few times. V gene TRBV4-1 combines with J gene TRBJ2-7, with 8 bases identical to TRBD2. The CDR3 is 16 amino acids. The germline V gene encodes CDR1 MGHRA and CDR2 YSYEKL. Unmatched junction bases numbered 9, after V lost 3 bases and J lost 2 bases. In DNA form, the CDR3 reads TGCGCCAGCAGCCATGCCGTCGGAGCGGGGGCCTACGAGCAGTACTTC. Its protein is CASSHAVGAGAYEQYF.

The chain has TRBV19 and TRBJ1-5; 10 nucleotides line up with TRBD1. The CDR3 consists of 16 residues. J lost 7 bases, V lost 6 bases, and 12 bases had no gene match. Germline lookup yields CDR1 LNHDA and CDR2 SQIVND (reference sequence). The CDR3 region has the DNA TGTGCCAGTAGCATTATAGACAGGGGGCTAAAACAGCCCCAGCATTTT. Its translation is CASSIIDRGLKQPQHF.

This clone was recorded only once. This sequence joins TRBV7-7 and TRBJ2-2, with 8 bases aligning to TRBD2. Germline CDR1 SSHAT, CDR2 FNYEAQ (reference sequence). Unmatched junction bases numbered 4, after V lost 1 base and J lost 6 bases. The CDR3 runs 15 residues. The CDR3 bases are TGTGCCAGCAGCTTAGACGGGGGGGCCTCCGGGGAGCTGTTTTTT. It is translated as CASSLDGGASGELFF. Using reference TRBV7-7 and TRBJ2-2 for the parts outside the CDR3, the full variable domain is GAGVSQSPRYKVTKRGQDVTLRCDPISSHATLYWYQQALGQGPEFLTYFNYEAQPDKSGLPSDRFSAERPEGSISTLTIQRTEQRDSAMYRCASSLDGGASGELFFGEGSRLTVL.

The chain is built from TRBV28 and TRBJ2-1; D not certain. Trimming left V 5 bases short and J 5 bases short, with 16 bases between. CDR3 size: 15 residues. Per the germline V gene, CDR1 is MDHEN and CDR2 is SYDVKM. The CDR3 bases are TGTGCCAGCAGTCCCCCCCAACGACTTGACAATGAGCAGTTCTTC. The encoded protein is CASSPPQRLDNEQFF.

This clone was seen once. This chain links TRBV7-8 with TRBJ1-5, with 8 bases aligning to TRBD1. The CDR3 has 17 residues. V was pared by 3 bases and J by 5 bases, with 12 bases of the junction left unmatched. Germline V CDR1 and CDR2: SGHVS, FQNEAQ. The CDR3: CASSFELGRGRHQPQHF. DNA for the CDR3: TGTGCCAGCAGCTTCGAGTTAGGCAGGGGGCGTCATCAGCCCCAGCATTTT. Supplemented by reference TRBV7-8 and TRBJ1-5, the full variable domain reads GAGVSQSPRYKVAKRGQDVALRCDPISGHVSLFWYQQALGQGPEFLTYFQNEAQLDKSGLPSDRFFAERPEGSVSTLKIQRTQQEDSAVYLCASSFELGRGRHQPQHFGDGTRLSIL.

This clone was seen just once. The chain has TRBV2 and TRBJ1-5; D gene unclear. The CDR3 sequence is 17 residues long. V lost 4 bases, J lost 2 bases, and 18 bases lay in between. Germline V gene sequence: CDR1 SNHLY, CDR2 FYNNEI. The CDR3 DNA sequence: TGTGCCAGCAGTGTGATCGTCTGGCCAGAAGGCAATCAGCCCCAGCATTTT. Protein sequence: CASSVIVWPEGNQPQHF.

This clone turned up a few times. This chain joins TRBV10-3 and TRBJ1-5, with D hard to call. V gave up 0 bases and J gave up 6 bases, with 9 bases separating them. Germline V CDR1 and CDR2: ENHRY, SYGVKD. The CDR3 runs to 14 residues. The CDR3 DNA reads TGTGCCATCAGTGAGTCGGGAGGTCTTCAGCCCCAGCATTTT. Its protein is CAISESGGLQPQHF.

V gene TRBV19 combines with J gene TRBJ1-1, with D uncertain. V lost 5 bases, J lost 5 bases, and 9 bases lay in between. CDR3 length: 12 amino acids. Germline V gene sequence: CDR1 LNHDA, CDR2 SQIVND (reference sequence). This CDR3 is CASSWGVTEAFF. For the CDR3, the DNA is TGTGCCAGTAGTTGGGGAGTAACTGAAGCTTTCTTT.

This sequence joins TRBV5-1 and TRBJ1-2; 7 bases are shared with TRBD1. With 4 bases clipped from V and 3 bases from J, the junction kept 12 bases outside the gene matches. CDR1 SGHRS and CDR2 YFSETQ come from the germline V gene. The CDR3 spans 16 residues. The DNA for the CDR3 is TGCGCCAGCAGCGCCGGGACAGCTCGTCTTCACTATGGCTACACCTTC. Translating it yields CASSAGTARLHYGYTF.

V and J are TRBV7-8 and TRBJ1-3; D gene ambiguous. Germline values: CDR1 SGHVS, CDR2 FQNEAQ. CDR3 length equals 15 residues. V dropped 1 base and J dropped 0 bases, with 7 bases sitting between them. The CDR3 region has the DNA TGTGCCAGCAGCTTAGTTGCGGGCTCTGGAAACACCATATATTTT. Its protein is CASSLVAGSGNTIYF.

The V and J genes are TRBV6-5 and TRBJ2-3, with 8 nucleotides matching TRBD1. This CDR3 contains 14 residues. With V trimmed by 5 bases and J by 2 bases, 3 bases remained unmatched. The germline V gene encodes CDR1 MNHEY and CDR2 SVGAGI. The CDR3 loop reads CASSKQGVTDTQYF. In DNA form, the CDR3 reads TGTGCCAGCAGTAAACAGGGGGTCACAGATACGCAGTATTTT.

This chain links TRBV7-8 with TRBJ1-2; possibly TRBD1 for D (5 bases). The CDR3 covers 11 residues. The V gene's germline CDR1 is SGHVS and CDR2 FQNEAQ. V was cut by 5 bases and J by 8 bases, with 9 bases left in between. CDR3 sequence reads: CASSPGSGYTF. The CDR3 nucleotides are TGTGCCAGCAGCCCAGGGTCCGGCTACACCTTC.